These T cell receptor beta chains were read from a single sample in a study of human T cells and chemical hapten exposure. TCRdb called the RACE reads again in MiXCR, with one record for every CDR3 protein. The sample lists 300,000 to 400,000 distinct CDR3 sequences; approximately 6.3% were seen once. Material: whole blood, obtained in connection with sensitization to the hapten diphenylcyclopropenone (DPC). These receptor sequences come from a woman between 18 and 29 years old with alopecia areata. Some clones in this sample may be carry-over from other donors' samples. Each CDR3 is given with its conserved first and last residue. D genes are given only for firm matches. The size entry is marked missing in some rows and otherwise reads once, few, many or a size class.

size	V	D	J	CDR3	DNA
many	TRBV7-2	NA	TRBJ1-1	CASSFVGGRTEAFF	TGTGCCAGCAGCTTTGTGGGGGGAAGGACTGAAGCTTTCTTT
NA	TRBV19	NA	TRBJ1-2	CASSIAAGPTYGYTF	TGTGCCAGTAGTATAGCGGCCGGACCTACCTATGGCTACACCTTC
NA	TRBV7-2	NA	TRBJ2-3	CASSFRPSGTDTQYF	TGTGCCAGCAGCTTTCGCCCATCCGGCACAGATACGCAGTATTTT
few	TRBV24-1	TRBD1	TRBJ2-3	CATSGLAGGPDEDTQYF	TGTGCCACCAGTGGGCTAGCAGGGGGCCCAGACGAAGATACGCAGTATTTT
few	TRBV7-2	NA	TRBJ2-7	CASRLGSGNSYEQYF	TGTGCCAGCCGACTCGGCAGCGGTAACTCCTACGAGCAGTACTTC
NA	TRBV12-3/TRBV12-4	NA	TRBJ2-3	CASSLEAASTDTQYF	TGTGCCAGCAGTTTAGAAGCGGCATCCACAGATACGCAGTATTTT
few	TRBV6-5	NA	TRBJ2-1	CASSPVEVLNEQFF	TGTGCCAGCAGCCCCGTGGAGGTTTTGAATGAGCAGTTCTTC
few	TRBV5-1	NA	TRBJ1-4	CASSLLQSGKGTNEKLFF	TGCGCCAGCAGCTTGTTGCAATCGGGCAAGGGGACTAATGAAAAACTGTTTTTT
NA	TRBV12-3/TRBV12-4	NA	TRBJ1-5	CASSPTAGPGNQPQHF	TGTGCCAGCAGTCCGACGGCAGGGCCTGGCAATCAGCCCCAGCATTTT
many	TRBV7-9	TRBD1	TRBJ2-3	CASNPTGGVGDTQYF	TGTGCCAGCAACCCGACAGGGGGGGTCGGAGATACGCAGTATTTT
many	TRBV3-1	NA	TRBJ1-5	CASSHGHQPQHF	TGTGCCAGCAGCCATGGGCATCAGCCCCAGCATTTT
few	TRBV4-3	NA	TRBJ1-2	CASSHTLDAANYGYTF	TGCGCCAGCAGCCACACCCTGGACGCAGCTAACTATGGCTACACCTTC
NA	TRBV2	TRBD2	TRBJ2-3	CAGRVSGGTDTQYF	TGTGCCGGAAGGGTTAGCGGGGGCACAGATACGCAGTATTTT
NA	TRBV19	NA	TRBJ1-2	CASSFIERTRHGYTF	TGTGCCAGTAGCTTTATCGAACGGACAAGGCATGGCTACACCTTC
few	TRBV28	NA	TRBJ2-1	CASSSRLFPEQFF	TGTGCCAGCAGTAGCAGACTTTTCCCTGAGCAGTTCTTC